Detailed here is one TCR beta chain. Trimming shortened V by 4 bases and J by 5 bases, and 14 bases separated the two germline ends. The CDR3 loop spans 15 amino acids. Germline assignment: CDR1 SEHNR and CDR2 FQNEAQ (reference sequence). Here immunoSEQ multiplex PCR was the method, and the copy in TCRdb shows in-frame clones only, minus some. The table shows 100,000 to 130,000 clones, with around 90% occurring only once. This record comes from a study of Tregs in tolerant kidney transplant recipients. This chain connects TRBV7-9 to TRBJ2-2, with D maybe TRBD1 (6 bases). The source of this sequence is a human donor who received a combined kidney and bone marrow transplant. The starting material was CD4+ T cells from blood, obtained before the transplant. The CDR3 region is CASSSRRTVTGELFF. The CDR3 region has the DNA TGTGCCAGCAGCTCGCGAAGGACAGTGACCGGGGAGCTGTTTTTT.